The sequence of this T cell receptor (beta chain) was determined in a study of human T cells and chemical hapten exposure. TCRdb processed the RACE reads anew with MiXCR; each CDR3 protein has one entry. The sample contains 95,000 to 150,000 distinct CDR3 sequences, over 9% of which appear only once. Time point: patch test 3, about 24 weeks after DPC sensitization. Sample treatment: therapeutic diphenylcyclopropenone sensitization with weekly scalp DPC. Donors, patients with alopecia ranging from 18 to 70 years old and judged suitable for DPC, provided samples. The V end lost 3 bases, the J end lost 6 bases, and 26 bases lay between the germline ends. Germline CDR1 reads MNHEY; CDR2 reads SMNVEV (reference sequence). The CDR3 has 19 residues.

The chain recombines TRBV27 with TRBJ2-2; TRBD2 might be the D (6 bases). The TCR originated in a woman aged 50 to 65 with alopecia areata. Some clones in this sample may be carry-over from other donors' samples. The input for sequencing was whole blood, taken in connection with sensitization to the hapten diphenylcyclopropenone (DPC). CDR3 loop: CASSFRLDWRTGVAGELFF. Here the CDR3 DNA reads TGTGCCAGCAGTTTCCGACTTGATTGGAGGACGGGAGTCGCCGGGGAGCTGTTTTTT.